The present entry profiles one T cell receptor beta chain with its context. Its antigen is still unknown. Each sample came from a Caucasian adult donor living in Nashville, Tennessee. This entry belongs to a study of shared clonotypes between healthy human individuals. Study context: CD8 memory received one plate per donor, CD8 naive two, CD4 memory three and CD4 naive three.

General study findings and limits: Relative to memory subsets, naive subsets generally showed larger estimated richness.

Assay: immunoSEQ multiplex PCR; the TCRdb copy retains only in-frame clones and omits some. The sample lists around 2,000,000 clones; 90% to 95% were seen once. Sequencing was performed on naive CD4+ T cells sorted from blood. Specified subset: CD45RA+ positively selected. The source of this sequence is a man between 18 and 35 years old in good health.

The CDR3, as DNA: TGCGCCAGCAGCGCAGGGGTTGGCCGCGGGGATTACAATGAGCAGTTCTTC. This encodes CASSAGVGRGDYNEQFF. J is TRBJ2-1 and V is TRBV4-3; D is possibly TRBD1 or TRBD2 (6 bases each). This CDR3 has 17 amino acids. V dropped 5 bases and J dropped 4 bases, with 21 bases sitting between them. CDR1 and CDR2 from the germline V gene are LGHNA and YSLEER.